This T cell receptor (beta chain) originates from a study of human T cells and chemical hapten exposure. Study-wide context: A patient group, mainly female, showed alopecia areata, totalis or universalis.

Study-wide results and limits: Expanded TCRs made up significantly more big CDR3 similarity clusters than controls did. Expanded TCR counts at PT1 were positively correlated with the patch test score.

The time point denotes: patch test 1, 2 weeks after DPC sensitization. Treatment of the sample: therapeutic diphenylcyclopropenone sensitization with weekly scalp DPC. The study drew its donors from alopecia patients who were 18 to 70 years old and suitable for DPC. Germline V CDR1 and CDR2: SGHVS, FNYEAQ. The CDR3 has 13 residues. Trimming stripped 4 bases from V and 1 base from J, with 7 bases between. TCRdb itself ran the RACE reads through MiXCR, one entry per CDR3 protein. The table records around 380,000 distinct CDR3 sequences, about 4.8% of them present only once. There are a few counts of this clonotype. Its antigen is unidentified.

This receptor was taken from a woman aged 45-59 years with alopecia areata. Some clones in this sample may be carry-over from other donors' samples. Source: whole blood, taken in connection with sensitization to the hapten diphenylcyclopropenone (DPC). The genes are TRBV7-6 and TRBJ1-1, with TRBD1 as a possible D gene (5 bases). As DNA, the CDR3 is TGTGCCAGCAGCTGGGACGAGAACACTGAAGCTTTCTTT. Protein sequence: CASSWDENTEAFF. Variable domain in full (rest from reference TRBV7-6 and TRBJ1-1): GAGVSQSPRYKVTKRGQDVALRCDPISGHVSLYWYRQALGQGPEFLTYFNYEAQQDKSGLPNDRFSAERPEGSISTLTIQRTEQRDSAMYRCASSWDENTEAFFGQGTRLTVV.